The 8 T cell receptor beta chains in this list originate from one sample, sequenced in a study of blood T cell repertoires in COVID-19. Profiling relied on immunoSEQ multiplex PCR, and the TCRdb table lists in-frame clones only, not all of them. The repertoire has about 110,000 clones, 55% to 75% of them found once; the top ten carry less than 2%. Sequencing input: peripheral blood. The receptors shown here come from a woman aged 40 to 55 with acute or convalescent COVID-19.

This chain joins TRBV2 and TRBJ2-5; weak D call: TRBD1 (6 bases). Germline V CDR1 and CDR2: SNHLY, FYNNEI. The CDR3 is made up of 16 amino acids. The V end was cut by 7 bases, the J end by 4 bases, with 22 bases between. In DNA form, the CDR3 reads TGTGCCAGCAAACCGTCCGGGACAACGACTGGAGAGACCCAGTACTTC. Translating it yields CASKPSGTTTGETQYF.

The DNA for the CDR3 is TGTGCCAGCAGTGAAGCGCGGTGGGGGGGTAATGAAAAACTGTTTTTT. This encodes CASSEARWGGNEKLFF. This chain connects TRBV6-1 to TRBJ1-4; maybe TRBD1 (5 bases). CDR1 is MNHNS, CDR2 SASEGT, per germline. Trimming removed 0 bases at V and 4 bases at J, with 12 bases between. The CDR3 spans 16 residues.

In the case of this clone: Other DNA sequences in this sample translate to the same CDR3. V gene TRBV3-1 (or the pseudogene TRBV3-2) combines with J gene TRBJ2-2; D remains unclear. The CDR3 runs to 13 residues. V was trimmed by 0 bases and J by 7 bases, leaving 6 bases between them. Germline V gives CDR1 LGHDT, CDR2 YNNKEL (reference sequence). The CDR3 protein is CASSQDRGGELFF. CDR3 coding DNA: TGTGCCAGCAGCCAAGATCGAGGCGGGGAGCTGTTTTTT.

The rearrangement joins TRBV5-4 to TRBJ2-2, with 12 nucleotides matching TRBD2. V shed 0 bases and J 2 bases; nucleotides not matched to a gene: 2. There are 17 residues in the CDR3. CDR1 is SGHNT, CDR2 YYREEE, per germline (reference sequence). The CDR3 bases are TGTGCCAGCAGCTTGGCTAGCGGGGGGGTTAACACCGGGGAGCTGTTTTTT. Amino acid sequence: CASSLASGGVNTGELFF.

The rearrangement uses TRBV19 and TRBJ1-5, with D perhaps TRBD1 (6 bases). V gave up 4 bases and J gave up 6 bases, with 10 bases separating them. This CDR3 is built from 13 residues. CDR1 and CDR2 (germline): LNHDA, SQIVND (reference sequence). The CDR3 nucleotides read TGTGCCAGTAGTAGCCCACAGGGTCAGCCCCAGCATTTT. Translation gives CASSSPQGQPQHF.

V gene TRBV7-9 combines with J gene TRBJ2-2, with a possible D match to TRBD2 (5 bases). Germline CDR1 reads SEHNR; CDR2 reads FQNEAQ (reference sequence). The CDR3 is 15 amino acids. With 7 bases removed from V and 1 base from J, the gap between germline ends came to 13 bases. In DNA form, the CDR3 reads TGTGCCAGCAAGCGGACGACGGGGAACACCGGGGAGCTGTTTTTT. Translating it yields CASKRTTGNTGELFF.

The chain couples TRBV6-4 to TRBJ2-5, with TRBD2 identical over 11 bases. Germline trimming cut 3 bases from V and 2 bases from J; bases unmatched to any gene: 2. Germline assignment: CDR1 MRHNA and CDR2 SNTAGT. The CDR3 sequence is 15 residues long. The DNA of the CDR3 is TGTGCCAGCAGTGAGGTAGCGGGGGGGCAAGAGACCCAGTACTTC. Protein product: CASSEVAGGQETQYF.

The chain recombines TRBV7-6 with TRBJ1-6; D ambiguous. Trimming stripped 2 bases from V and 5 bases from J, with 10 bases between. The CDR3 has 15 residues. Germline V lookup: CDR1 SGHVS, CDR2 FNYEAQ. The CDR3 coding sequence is TGTGCCAGCAGCTTACGGGGAGCGGATAATTCACCCCTCCACTTT. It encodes CASSLRGADNSPLHF.